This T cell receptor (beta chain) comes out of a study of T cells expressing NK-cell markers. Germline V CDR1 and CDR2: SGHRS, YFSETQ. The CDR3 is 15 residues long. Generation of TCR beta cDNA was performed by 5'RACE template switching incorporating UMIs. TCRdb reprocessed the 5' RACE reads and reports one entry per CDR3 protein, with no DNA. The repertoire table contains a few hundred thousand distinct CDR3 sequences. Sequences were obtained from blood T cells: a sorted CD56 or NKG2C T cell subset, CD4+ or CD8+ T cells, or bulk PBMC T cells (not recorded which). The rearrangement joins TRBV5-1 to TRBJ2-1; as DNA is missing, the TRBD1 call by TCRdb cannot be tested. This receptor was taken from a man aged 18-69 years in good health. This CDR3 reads CASSPTGQGYNEQFF.